One and the same sample provided the 21 T cell receptor beta chains below, sequenced in a study of PD-1 blockade in classical Hodgkin lymphoma. The time point here: cycle 4 day 1 (C4D1), after more than five weeks of nivolumab. Each patient relapsed following autologous stem cell transplantation, and prior brentuximab vedotin exposure differed. Profiling relied on immunoSEQ multiplex PCR, and the TCRdb table lists in-frame clones only, not all of them. The data contain roughly 100,000 clones, over 85% of them singletons. The sequencing here drew on peripheral blood mononuclear cells (PBMCs), taken before the fourth cycle of nivolumab. The receptors were gathered from a human donor with classical Hodgkin lymphoma.

This chain joins TRBV19 and TRBJ2-1; 11 bases align to TRBD2. V lost 4 bases to trimming and J lost 12 bases; unmatched junction nucleotides: 5. The CDR3 runs to 13 residues. Germline loops: CDR1 LNHDA, CDR2 SQIVND (reference sequence). CDR3 bases: TGTGCCAGTAGTAAAACTAGCGGGAGTAGGCAGTTCTTC. The encoded protein is CASSKTSGSRQFF.

The V call is TRBV7-9, the J call TRBJ1-1; D is perhaps TRBD1 (5 bases). CDR1 and CDR2 from the germline V gene are SEHNR and FQNEAQ (reference sequence). CDR3 length equals 17 residues. The V end lost 3 bases, the J end lost 4 bases, and 21 bases lay between the germline ends. This chain's CDR3 is CASSLRPGTQVGTEAFF. For the CDR3, the DNA is TGTGCCAGCAGCTTGCGCCCCGGGACCCAGGTGGGCACTGAAGCTTTCTTT.

The chain employs TRBV2 and TRBJ1-1; D perhaps matches TRBD1 (6 bases). Per germline, CDR1 SNHLY and CDR2 FYNNEI. The V and J ends lost 7 bases and 4 bases respectively, with 16 bases between them. The CDR3 covers 14 residues. The CDR3 bases are TGTGCCAGCACGAATCAGGGAGGGGGCACTGAAGCTTTCTTT. Amino acids: CASTNQGGGTEAFF.

V and J are TRBV28 and TRBJ2-5; weak D call: TRBD2 (5 bases). This CDR3 has 14 residues. Between the trimmed V and J ends, which lost 2 bases and 6 bases, there was a span of 13 bases. The germline V gene has CDR1 MDHEN and CDR2 SYDVKM. The CDR3 here is CASSLPGGRKTQYF. The CDR3 DNA is TGTGCCAGCAGTTTACCAGGAGGTCGGAAGACCCAGTACTTC.

The gene calls are TRBV2 and TRBJ2-3; 7 nucleotides match TRBD2. The germline CDR1 and CDR2 sequences are SNHLY and FYNNEI. This CDR3 is 14 amino acids long. With V trimmed by 10 bases and J by 1 base, 8 bases remained unmatched. The DNA of the CDR3 is TGTGCCACCGAGGGAGGGTCGGGCACAGATACGCAGTATTTT. Translation: CATEGGSGTDTQYF.

The chain recombines TRBV4-2 with TRBJ1-2; D is uncertain. Germline assignment: CDR1 LGHNA and CDR2 YNFKEQ. V was cut by 6 bases and J by 3 bases, with 14 bases left in between. This CDR3 is built from 14 residues. The CDR3 region is CASRPGSTHYGYTF. The CDR3 DNA sequence: TGTGCCAGCAGGCCCGGATCCACGCACTATGGCTACACCTTC.

The chain combines TRBV7-2 with TRBJ2-5, with a weak D call TRBD2 (7 bases). V was trimmed by 8 bases and J by 1 base, leaving 20 bases between them. This CDR3 comprises 16 residues. The germline V gene encodes CDR1 SGHTA and CDR2 FQGNSA. CDR3 amino acids: CASGNSIGGVQETQYF. In nucleotides, the CDR3 is TGTGCCAGCGGGAATTCGATAGGGGGGGTCCAAGAGACCCAGTACTTC.

In DNA, the CDR3 is TGTGCCAGTAGTATAGGGTTCGATAATATGCAGCAGCCTAACTATGGCTACACCTTC. Translated, it gives CASSIGFDNMQQPNYGYTF. The gene calls are TRBV19 and TRBJ1-2; no clear D. This CDR3 contains 19 residues. In germline, CDR1 is LNHDA, CDR2 SQIVND (reference sequence). Trimming stripped 1 base from V and 0 bases from J, with 21 bases between.

This chain links TRBV5-6 with TRBJ2-3, with a weak D call TRBD2 (6 bases). This CDR3 is built from 14 residues. Trimming left V 3 bases short and J 3 bases short, with 11 bases between. Germline loops: CDR1 SGHDT, CDR2 YYEEEE. CDR3 DNA: TGTGCCAGCAGCTCGGGACTCTTGACAGATACGCAGTATTTT. Protein product: CASSSGLLTDTQYF.

The rearrangement uses TRBV11-1 and TRBJ2-5; the match to TRBD1 covers 9 bases. The CDR3 runs to 14 residues. The V gene's germline CDR1 is SGHAT and CDR2 FQDESV (reference sequence). After removal of 4 bases from V and 5 bases from J, the junction contained 5 bases not matched to a gene. CDR3: CASSSGQGRETQYF. In DNA form, the CDR3 reads TGTGCCAGCAGCTCCGGACAGGGGAGGGAGACCCAGTACTTC.

This chain uses TRBV7-9 with TRBJ1-3, with a tentative D call TRBD1 (5 bases). CDR3 length: 15 residues. Between the trimmed V and J ends, which lost 5 bases and 2 bases, there was a span of 13 bases. Germline CDR1 reads SEHNR; CDR2 reads FQNEAQ (reference sequence). CDR3 region: CASSRTGDPGNTIYF. CDR3 in DNA: TGTGCCAGCAGCCGGACGGGGGACCCTGGAAACACCATATATTTT.

The V call is TRBV5-4, the J call TRBJ1-1; D remains ambiguous. The length of the CDR3 is 15 residues. V shed 5 bases and J shed 3 bases, with 17 bases lying between them. Germline CDR1 and CDR2: SGHNT and YYREEE (reference sequence). The CDR3 protein is CASRERASSHTEAFF. The CDR3 DNA reads TGTGCCAGCAGGGAAAGGGCCTCATCCCACACTGAAGCTTTCTTT.

The V call is TRBV6-5, the J call TRBJ2-1, with 9 bases that match TRBD2. Germline CDR1 and CDR2: MNHEY and SVGAGI. With 2 bases clipped from V and 4 bases from J, the junction kept 6 bases outside the gene matches. The CDR3 runs 16 residues. The CDR3 DNA reads as TGTGCCAGCAGTTACCTAGCGGGACTTATATACAATGAGCAGTTCTTC. Encoded protein: CASSYLAGLIYNEQFF.

A few counts support this clone. The chain has TRBV5-1 and TRBJ2-1; 8 positions match TRBD2. CDR1 is SGHRS, CDR2 YFSETQ, per germline. V lost 2 bases to trimming and J lost 4 bases; unmatched junction nucleotides: 5. The CDR3 consists of 15 residues. The CDR3 protein is CASSLAGALYNEQFF. CDR3 in DNA: TGCGCCAGCAGCTTAGCGGGAGCGCTATACAATGAGCAGTTCTTC. The variable domain in full, completed from reference TRBV5-1 and TRBJ2-1, reads KAGVTQTPRYLIKTRGQQVTLSCSPISGHRSVSWYQQTPGQGLQFLFEYFSETQRNKGNFPGRFSGRQFSNSRSEMNVSTLELGDSALYLCASSLAGALYNEQFFGPGTRLTVL.

The chain carries TRBV6-1 and TRBJ2-7; D unresolved. CDR1 is MNHNS and CDR2 is SASEGT in the germline V gene. The V gene lost 0 bases and the J gene lost 3 bases, with 9 bases spanning the gap. The CDR3 totals 14 residues. CDR3 DNA sequence: TGTGCCAGCAGTGAAGCATTCGGGTACTACGAGCAGTACTTC. Protein product: CASSEAFGYYEQYF.

This chain joins TRBV29-1 and TRBJ2-7, with 10 bases fitting TRBD1. Germline V lookup: CDR1 SQVTM, CDR2 ANQGSEA. CDR3 length: 14 residues. V shed 2 bases and J 1 base; nucleotides not matched to a gene: 2. The CDR3 coding sequence is TGCAGCGTTGAATGGGGACAGGGGTCCTACGAGCAGTACTTC. It is translated as CSVEWGQGSYEQYF.

In this sample, this clone turned up once. The chain combines TRBV28 with TRBJ1-2, with D possibly matching TRBD1 (6 bases). V gave up 6 bases and J gave up 1 base, with 18 bases separating them. The V gene's germline CDR1 is MDHEN and CDR2 SYDVKM. CDR3 size: 16 residues. The CDR3 loop is CASSLGQIDVNYGYTF. The CDR3 DNA is TGTGCCAGCAGCCTTGGACAGATAGATGTTAACTATGGCTACACCTTC.

The rearrangement uses TRBV28 and TRBJ1-2, with no clear D. CDR1 MDHEN and CDR2 SYDVKM come from the germline V gene. V gave up 5 bases and J gave up 5 bases, with 15 bases separating them. The CDR3 loop spans 14 amino acids. The CDR3 DNA sequence: TGTGCCAGCAGTCCCCGGACGGATTCATATGGCTACACCTTC. Amino acid sequence: CASSPRTDSYGYTF.

The chain uses TRBV10-3 and TRBJ2-7; 7 nucleotides line up with TRBD1. V shed 6 bases and J 7 bases; nucleotides not matched to a gene: 9. Germline V gene lookup returns CDR1 ENHRY and CDR2 SYGVKD. The CDR3 has 13 residues. DNA of the CDR3: TGTGCCATCAGGACCGGGACAGCAACAGAGCAGTACTTC. Its translation: CAIRTGTATEQYF.

V and J are TRBV7-2 and TRBJ2-7; tentative D call: TRBD2 (6 bases). Germline-derived CDR1 and CDR2 are SGHTA and FQGNSA. Trimming cost V 8 bases and J 0 bases, with 17 bases left between them. There are 15 residues in the CDR3. CDR3 loop: CASAFGTSNSYEQYF. CDR3 coding DNA: TGTGCCAGCGCCTTTGGGACTTCAAACTCCTACGAGCAGTACTTC.

V is TRBV11-2 and J is TRBJ2-1, with D perhaps matching TRBD2 (6 bases). CDR3 length: 15 amino acids. Looked up from germline, CDR1 is SGHAT and CDR2 is FQNNGV. With 10 bases removed from V and 2 bases from J, the gap between germline ends came to 18 bases. The chain's CDR3 is CATQLRSGPYNEQFF. The CDR3 DNA is TGTGCCACCCAGCTTCGTAGCGGCCCCTACAATGAGCAGTTCTTC.